This paragraph covers one T cell receptor beta chain sequence. Antigen: not known. MiXCR, applied by TCRdb to the RT-PCR reads, yields one record per CDR3 protein. The table records under 800,000 distinct CDR3 sequences, around 13% of them present only once. Trimming removed 2 bases from V and 5 bases from J; junction bases left unmatched: 3. The CDR3 runs 13 residues. This record belongs to a study of response to subunit inactivated influenza vaccine. Study-level findings and limits: Each seasonal influenza vaccination recruits few new T cells, the authors suggested.

The specimen comprised PBMCs from blood, sampled approximately 15 days before vaccination. This clonotype was sampled from a man over 45 who received an inactivated influenza vaccine. The genes are TRBV12-3 or TRBV12-4 and TRBJ2-7, with 7 bases that match TRBD2. DNA of the CDR3: TGTGCCAGCAGTTTATGGGAGGGAGACGAGCAGTACTTC. It encodes CASSLWEGDEQYF.